The clone carrying this T cell receptor beta chain has just one count. What it recognizes is unknown. These data are taken from a study of blood T cells in healthy people across ages. General observations from the study: Researchers report that TCR beta diversity correlated strongly with naive T cell percentage. Naive CD4+ cell counts and diversity both ran higher in long-lived than in aged donors.

Then a second PCR, running roughly 7 to 11 cycles, was carried out with a sample-barcoded 5' primer and a J-beta primer mix. Via MiXCR, TCRdb re-called the 5' RACE reads, giving one row per CDR3 protein. The sample yields hundreds of thousands of distinct CDR3 sequences, around half seen once. The V end lost 3 bases, the J end lost 0 bases, and 9 bases lay between the germline ends. CDR3 length: 16 residues. Germline CDR1 SGHTA, CDR2 FQGNSA. Each sample yielded at least 7 million isolated PBMCs. The rearrangement joins TRBV7-2 to TRBJ1-6; the D is unclear. The clonotype originates from a woman aged 55-75 years in good health. The sample taken for sequencing was blood. CDR3 in amino acids: CASSFGVNSYNSPLHF. The DNA for the CDR3 is TGTGCCAGCAGCTTCGGGGTCAACTCCTATAATTCACCCCTCCACTTT. The full variable domain, its missing parts supplied by reference TRBV7-2 and TRBJ1-6, is GAGVSQSPSNKVTEKGKDVELRCDPISGHTALYWYRQSLGQGLEFLIYFQGNSAPDKSGLPSDRFSAERTGGSVSTLTIQRTQQEDSAVYLCASSFGVNSYNSPLHFGNGTRLTVT.